The 18 T cell receptor beta chains below all came from one sample that was sequenced in a study of early T cells in non-severe SARS-CoV-2 infection. Each CDR3 protein gets one entry after TCRdb re-called the 5' RACE reads with MiXCR. The data hold some 64,000 distinct CDR3 sequences, with around 13% observed a single time. Sequencing used whole blood. These receptors were taken from an adult who was a healthcare worker with PCR-confirmed SARS-CoV-2 infection or an uninfected control (not recorded which).

The V call is TRBV9, the J call TRBJ1-3; no definite D call. Germline assignment: CDR1 SGDLS and CDR2 YYNGEE. The CDR3 has 10 amino acids. V lost 3 bases to trimming and J lost 7 bases, with 2 bases between them. CDR3 loop: CASSGNTIYF. The DNA of the CDR3 is TGTGCCAGCAGCGGGAACACCATATATTTT.

This clonotype was counted at least ten times. This chain connects TRBV29-1 to TRBJ2-5; D perhaps matches TRBD1 (5 bases). The CDR3 extends over 13 amino acids. Germline-derived CDR1 and CDR2 are SQVTM and ANQGSEA. With 6 bases removed from V and 4 bases from J, the gap between germline ends came to 15 bases. CDR3 region: CSVETVFGETQYF. CDR3 nucleotide sequence: TGCAGCGTCGAGACAGTATTTGGAGAGACCCAGTACTTC.

The gene calls are TRBV15 and TRBJ1-5; 7 nucleotides match TRBD1. This CDR3 is 15 amino acids long. Losses at the gene ends were 0 bases for V and 7 bases for J; bases not matched to a gene: 6. Germline CDR1 and CDR2: LNHNV and YYDKDF (reference sequence). The CDR3 DNA reads as TGTGCCACCAGCAGAGATCGACAGGGTCGGCAGCCCCAGCATTTT. Protein product: CATSRDRQGRQPQHF.

This clonotype showed up just a few times. This chain uses TRBV7-2 with TRBJ1-1; D remains ambiguous. The V gene lost 2 bases and the J gene lost 2 bases, with 9 bases spanning the gap. Germline CDR1 and CDR2: SGHTA and FQGNSA. This CDR3 has 14 residues. This CDR3 reads CASSLRRENTEAFF. The CDR3 nucleotides are TGTGCCAGCAGCTTACGTAGGGAAAACACTGAAGCTTTCTTT.

At least ten counts were recorded for this clonotype. The chain combines TRBV11-2 with TRBJ2-1; no definite D call. CDR3 length: 11 amino acids. V dropped 3 bases and J dropped 8 bases, with 5 bases sitting between them. The germline CDR1 and CDR2 sequences are SGHAT and FQNNGV. The chain's CDR3 is CASSLLYEQFF. The CDR3 DNA sequence: TGTGCCAGCAGCTTGCTCTATGAGCAGTTCTTC. The full variable domain, its missing parts supplied by reference TRBV11-2 and TRBJ2-1, is EAGVAQSPRYKIIEKRQSVAFWCNPISGHATLYWYQQILGQGPKLLIQFQNNGVVDDSQLPKDRFSAERLKGVDSTLKIQPAKLEDSAVYLCASSLLYEQFFGPGTRLTVL.

This rearrangement joins TRBV6-1 to TRBJ1-5; D call uncertain. The CDR3 runs 11 residues. V was pared by 3 bases and J by 7 bases, with 4 bases between. Germline assignment: CDR1 MNHNS and CDR2 SASEGT. CDR3 in amino acids: CASSDVQPQHF. CDR3 sequence (DNA): TGTGCCAGCAGTGACGTGCAGCCCCAGCATTTT.

The J gene is TRBJ1-1, the V gene TRBV11-2, with 10 bases fitting TRBD1. After removal of 4 bases from V and 1 base from J, the junction contained 3 bases not matched to a gene. CDR3 size: 15 residues. Germline values: CDR1 SGHAT, CDR2 FQNNGV. The CDR3 protein is CASSSWTGGNTEAFF. CDR3 DNA sequence: TGTGCCAGCAGCTCCTGGACAGGGGGGAACACTGAAGCTTTCTTT.

The chain couples TRBV11-1 to TRBJ2-3; 15 bases line up with TRBD2. CDR3 length: 18 residues. Unmatched junction bases numbered 5, after V lost 0 bases and J lost 4 bases. Germline V gene sequence: CDR1 SGHAT, CDR2 FQDESV (reference sequence). This CDR3 reads CASSLAKGLAGGADTQYF. DNA of the CDR3: TGTGCCAGCAGCTTAGCGAAGGGACTAGCGGGAGGCGCAGATACGCAGTATTTT.

This clonotype has ten or more counts. The CDR3 DNA follows: TGTGCCAGCAGTCGGGGAAACCAAGAGACCCAGTACTTC. Amino acids: CASSRGNQETQYF. The chain recombines TRBV6-1 with TRBJ2-5; a weak D match, TRBD2 (5 bases). The germline CDR1 and CDR2 sequences are MNHNS and SASEGT. V dropped 5 bases and J dropped 0 bases, with 7 bases sitting between them. The CDR3 loop spans 13 amino acids.

This clonotype was counted only a few times. V and J are TRBV6-1 and TRBJ2-2; a possible D gene is TRBD1 (5 bases). CDR3 length equals 14 residues. Germline loops: CDR1 MNHNS, CDR2 SASEGT. V was trimmed by 5 bases and J by 2 bases, leaving 9 bases between them. This chain's CDR3 is CASSRTSNTGELFF. DNA for the CDR3: TGTGCCAGCAGTCGGACATCTAACACCGGGGAGCTGTTTTTT.

The chain links TRBV5-1 to TRBJ2-7; D uncertain. The germline V gene has CDR1 SGHRS and CDR2 YFSETQ. The V and J ends lost 1 base and 5 bases respectively, with 7 bases between them. CDR3 length: 12 amino acids. CDR3 sequence reads: CASSLSGHEQYF. CDR3 bases: TGCGCCAGCAGCTTGTCAGGCCACGAGCAGTACTTC.

The sample holds many counts of this clonotype. V gene TRBV5-1 combines with J gene TRBJ2-5, with TRBD2 as a possible D gene (6 bases). V was cut by 6 bases and J by 4 bases, with 13 bases left in between. The CDR3 runs 13 residues. Germline V CDR1 and CDR2: SGHRS, YFSETQ. CDR3 region: CASKGERVETQYF. The DNA for the CDR3 is TGCGCCAGCAAGGGAGAGCGGGTAGAGACCCAGTACTTC.

This clonotype was observed at least ten times. This rearrangement joins TRBV20-1 to TRBJ1-4; the D gene is possibly TRBD1 (6 bases). The CDR3 consists of 14 residues. The germline V gene encodes CDR1 DFQATT and CDR2 SNEGSKA (reference sequence). V was trimmed by 6 bases and J by 4 bases, leaving 15 bases between them. CDR3 bases: TGCAGTGCCACACCGGGGGGCCTTAATGAAAAACTGTTTTTT. As protein: CSATPGGLNEKLFF.

The rearrangement joins TRBV7-6 to TRBJ2-6, with D unclear. This CDR3 spans 16 amino acids. V lost 1 base and J lost 0, with 7 bases in between. CDR1 is SGHVS and CDR2 is FNYEAQ in the germline V gene. The CDR3 bases are TGTGCCAGCAGCTTAGACAAAAGCTCTGGGGCCAACGTCCTGACTTTC. Its protein is CASSLDKSSGANVLTF.

J is TRBJ2-1 and V is TRBV12-3 or TRBV12-4; D gene unclear. The CDR3 is made up of 11 amino acids. V was trimmed by 5 bases and J by 5 bases, leaving 4 bases between them. CDR3 sequence reads: CASSEHNEQFF. The CDR3, as DNA: TGTGCCAGCAGTGAACACAATGAGCAGTTCTTC.

At least ten counts were recorded for this clonotype. J is TRBJ1-2 and V is TRBV20-1; weak D call: TRBD1 (5 bases). V was shortened by 1 base and J by 2 bases, with 17 bases between the two germline ends. CDR1 DFQATT and CDR2 SNEGSKA come from the germline V gene (reference sequence). This CDR3 region has 16 residues. The CDR3 DNA follows: TGCAGTGCTAGAGGCCCGGGGCAGGGCTTAAACTATGGCTACACCTTC. Its protein product is CSARGPGQGLNYGYTF.

V usage is TRBV9 and J usage is TRBJ2-1, with 8 bases identical to TRBD2. Germline values: CDR1 SGDLS, CDR2 YYNGEE. The CDR3 is 16 residues long. V dropped 3 bases and J dropped 8; count of bases not matched to a gene: 13. The CDR3 is CASSAGAGEGIYEQFF. CDR3 DNA: TGTGCCAGCAGCGCCGGAGCGGGAGAGGGTATATATGAGCAGTTCTTC.

The chain recombines TRBV7-3 with TRBJ2-5, with 9 bases aligning to TRBD1. Germline loops: CDR1 SGHTA, CDR2 FQGTGA. The CDR3 length is 20 residues. J was trimmed by 0 bases and V by 0 bases; bases with no gene match: 14. CDR3 coding DNA: TGTGCCAGCAGCTTAACCCCCCCTGGGACAGGGCGGGGGTACCAAGAGACCCAGTACTTC. It specifies CASSLTPPGTGRGYQETQYF.